What follows describes a single T cell receptor beta chain. Antigen: not known. With 5 bases clipped from V and 1 base from J, the junction kept 3 bases outside the gene matches. Germline V gene sequence: CDR1 KGHSH, CDR2 LQKENI. The CDR3 has 14 amino acids. The table came from immunoSEQ multiplex PCR; TCRdb's copy has only in-frame clones and leaves some out. This sample has around 97,000 clones, with roughly 91% found just once. This entry comes from a study of T cell responses to AZD1222 COVID-19 vaccine. Whole-study findings and limits: Every sample of the repertoires postdated the peak T cell response. Among spike-specific TCRs, nearly half reportedly target unmutated variant regions. The sample set comprised mostly white British donors with more females, and clonal diversity was possibly underestimated. The span of vaccine-associated CD4 TCRs extended across spike, with dominance at 160-218 and 743-854.

The sample was peripheral blood, taken on day 0 of AZD1222 vaccination. This chain joins TRBV18 and TRBJ2-7; TRBD1 agrees at 9 bases. The clonotype originates from an adult in good health. The CDR3 here is CASSSGTGSYEQYF. The CDR3 DNA sequence: TGTGCCAGCTCATCCGGGACAGGGTCCTACGAGCAGTACTTC.